The clone carrying this T cell receptor (beta chain) appeared many times. Its antigen remains unidentified. This sample is part of a study of read filtering for tumor transcriptome and immune sequencing. This library used around 400 ng RNA and molecular barcoded adaptors spanning alpha/delta and beta/gamma chains. Each CDR3 protein is one row after TCRdb ran MiXCR on the reads. The data contain some 130,000 distinct CDR3 sequences, around 13% of them singletons. Trimming cost V 4 bases and J 4 bases; bases outside gene matches: 11. Germline CDR1 SEHNR, CDR2 FQNEAQ (reference sequence). The CDR3 sequence is 18 residues long. Points from the study as a whole: Correlation between methods rose after single-read clonotypes were removed. Sorted CD138-negative bone marrow cells were not purified T cells.

The V and J genes are TRBV7-9 and TRBJ2-5, with 14 bases fitting TRBD2. This clonotype was sampled from a donor over 35 with multiple myeloma. Material: a population of CD138-negative cells sorted from bone marrow. Written as DNA, the CDR3 is TGTGCCAGCAGCTCAACTCGACTAGCGGGAGGGCCGGTAGAGACCCAGTACTTC. This gives the protein CASSSTRLAGGPVETQYF.